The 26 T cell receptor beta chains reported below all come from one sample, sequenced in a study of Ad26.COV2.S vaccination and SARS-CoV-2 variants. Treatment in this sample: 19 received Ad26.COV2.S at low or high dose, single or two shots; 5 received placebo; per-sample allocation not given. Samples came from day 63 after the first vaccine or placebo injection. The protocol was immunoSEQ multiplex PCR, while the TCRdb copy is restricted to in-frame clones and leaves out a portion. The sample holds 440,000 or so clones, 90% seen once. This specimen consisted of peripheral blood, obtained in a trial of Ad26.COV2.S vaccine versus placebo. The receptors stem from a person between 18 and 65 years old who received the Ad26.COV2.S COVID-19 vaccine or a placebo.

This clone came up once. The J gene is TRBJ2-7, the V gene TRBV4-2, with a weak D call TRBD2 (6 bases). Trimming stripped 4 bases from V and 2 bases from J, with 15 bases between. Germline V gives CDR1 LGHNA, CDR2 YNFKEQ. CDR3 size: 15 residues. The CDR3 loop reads CASSPAGTSTYEQYF. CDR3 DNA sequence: TGTGCCAGCAGCCCGGCCGGGACTTCCACCTACGAGCAGTACTTC.

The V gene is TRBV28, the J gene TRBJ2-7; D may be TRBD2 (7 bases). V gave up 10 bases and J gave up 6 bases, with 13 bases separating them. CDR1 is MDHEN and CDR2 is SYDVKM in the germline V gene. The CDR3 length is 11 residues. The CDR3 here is CATAGAAEQYF. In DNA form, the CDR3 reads TGTGCCACCGCGGGGGCGGCCGAGCAGTACTTC.

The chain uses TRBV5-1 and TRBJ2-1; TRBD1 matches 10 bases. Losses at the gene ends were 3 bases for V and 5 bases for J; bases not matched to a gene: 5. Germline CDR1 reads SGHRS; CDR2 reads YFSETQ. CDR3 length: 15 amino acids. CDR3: CASSWGDRGNNEQFF. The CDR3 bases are TGCGCCAGCAGCTGGGGGGACAGGGGTAACAATGAGCAGTTCTTC.

As DNA, the CDR3 is TGTGCCAGCAGTGGCGGGCGAGGGGACTACGAGCAGTACTTC. Protein sequence: CASSGGRGDYEQYF. This rearrangement joins TRBV2 to TRBJ2-7; D might be TRBD1 or TRBD2, each matching 5 bases. The CDR3 runs to 14 residues. Germline V lookup: CDR1 SNHLY, CDR2 FYNNEI. V lost 4 bases to trimming and J lost 3 bases, with 13 bases between them.

CDR3 DNA: TGCAGCGTTGGAGGCAGTCCTCTACCTAGCACAGATACGCAGTATTTT. Residues: CSVGGSPLPSTDTQYF. V usage is TRBV29-1 and J usage is TRBJ2-3; D gene ambiguous. V lost 4 bases to trimming and J lost 0 bases, with 17 bases between them. CDR1 and CDR2 (germline): SQVTM, ANQGSEA. The CDR3 runs to 16 residues.

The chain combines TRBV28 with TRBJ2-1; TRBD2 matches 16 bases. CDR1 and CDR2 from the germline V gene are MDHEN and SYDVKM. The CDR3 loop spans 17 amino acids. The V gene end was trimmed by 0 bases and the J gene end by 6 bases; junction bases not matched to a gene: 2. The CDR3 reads CASSLWGLAGGPNEQFF. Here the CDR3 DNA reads TGTGCCAGCAGTTTATGGGGACTAGCGGGAGGGCCCAATGAGCAGTTCTTC.

CDR3 DNA: TGTGCCAGCAGAGACGGGGACGGCTATGGCTACACCTTC. Protein sequence: CASRDGDGYGYTF. This sequence joins TRBV6-5 and TRBJ1-2; TRBD1 is a possible D gene (5 bases). Germline V gene sequence: CDR1 MNHEY, CDR2 SVGAGI. Trimming removed 6 bases at V and 4 bases at J, with 12 bases between. The CDR3 has 13 residues.

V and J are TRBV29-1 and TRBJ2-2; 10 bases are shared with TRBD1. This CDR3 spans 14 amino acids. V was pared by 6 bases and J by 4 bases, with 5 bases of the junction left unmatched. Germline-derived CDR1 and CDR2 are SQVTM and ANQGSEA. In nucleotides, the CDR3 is TGCAGCGTGGACAGGGGGTTGGCCACCGGGGAGCTGTTTTTT. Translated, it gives CSVDRGLATGELFF.

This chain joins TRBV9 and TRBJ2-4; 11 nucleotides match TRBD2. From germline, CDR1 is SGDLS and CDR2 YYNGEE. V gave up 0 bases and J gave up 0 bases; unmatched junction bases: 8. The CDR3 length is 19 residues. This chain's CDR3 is CASSVGFRTSGQAKNIQYF. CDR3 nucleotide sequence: TGTGCCAGCAGCGTAGGTTTCAGGACTAGCGGGCAAGCCAAAAACATTCAGTACTTC.

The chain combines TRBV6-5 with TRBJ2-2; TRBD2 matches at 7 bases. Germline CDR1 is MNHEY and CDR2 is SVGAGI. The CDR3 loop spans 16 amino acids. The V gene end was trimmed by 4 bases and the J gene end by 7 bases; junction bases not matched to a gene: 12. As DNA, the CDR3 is TGTGCCAGCAGTTTCTTGGCGGGAGCTCAAAGCGGGGAGCTGTTTTTT. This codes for CASSFLAGAQSGELFF.

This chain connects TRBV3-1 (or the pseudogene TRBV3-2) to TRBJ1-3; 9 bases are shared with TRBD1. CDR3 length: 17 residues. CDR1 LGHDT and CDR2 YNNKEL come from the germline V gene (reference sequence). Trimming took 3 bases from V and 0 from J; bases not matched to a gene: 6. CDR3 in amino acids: CASSHEGTGLSGNTIYF. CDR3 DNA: TGTGCCAGCAGCCACGAGGGGACAGGGCTCTCTGGAAACACCATATATTTT.

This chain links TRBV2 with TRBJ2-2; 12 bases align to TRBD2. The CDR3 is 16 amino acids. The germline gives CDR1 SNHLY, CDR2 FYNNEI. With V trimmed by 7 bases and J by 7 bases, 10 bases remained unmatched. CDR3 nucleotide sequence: TGTGCCAGCAAGAAGACTAGCGGGAGTATTCACGGGGAGCTGTTTTTT. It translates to CASKKTSGSIHGELFF.

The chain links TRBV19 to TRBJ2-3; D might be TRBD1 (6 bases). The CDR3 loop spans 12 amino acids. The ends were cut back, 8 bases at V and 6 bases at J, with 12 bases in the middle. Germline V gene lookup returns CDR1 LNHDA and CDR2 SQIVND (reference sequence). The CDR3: CASGTGQDTQYF. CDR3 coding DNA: TGTGCCAGTGGTACAGGGCAGGATACGCAGTATTTT.

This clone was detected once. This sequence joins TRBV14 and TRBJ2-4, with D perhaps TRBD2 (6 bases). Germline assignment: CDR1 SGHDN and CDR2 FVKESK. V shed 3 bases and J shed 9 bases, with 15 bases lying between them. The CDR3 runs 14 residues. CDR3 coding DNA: TGTGCCAGCAGCCATCTGGGGACGCGGGGCATTCAGTACTTC. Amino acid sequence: CASSHLGTRGIQYF.

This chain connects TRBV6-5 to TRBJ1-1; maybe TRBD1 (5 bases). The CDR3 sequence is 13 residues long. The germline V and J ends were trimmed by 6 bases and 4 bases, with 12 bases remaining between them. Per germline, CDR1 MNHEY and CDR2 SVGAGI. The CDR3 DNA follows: TGTGCCAGCAGGCCGGGGGAAAGCACTGAAGCTTTCTTT. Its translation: CASRPGESTEAFF.

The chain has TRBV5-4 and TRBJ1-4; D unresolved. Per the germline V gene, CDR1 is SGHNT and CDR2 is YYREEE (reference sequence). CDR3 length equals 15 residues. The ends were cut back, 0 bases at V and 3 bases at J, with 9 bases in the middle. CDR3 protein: CASSLEVGANEKLFF. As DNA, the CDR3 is TGTGCCAGCAGCTTGGAGGTGGGAGCTAATGAAAAACTGTTTTTT. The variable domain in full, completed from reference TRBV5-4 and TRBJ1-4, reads ETGVTQSPTHLIKTRGQQVTLRCSSQSGHNTVSWYQQALGQGPQFIFQYYREEENGRGNFPPRFSGLQFPNYSSELNVNALELDDSALYLCASSLEVGANEKLFFGSGTQLSVL.

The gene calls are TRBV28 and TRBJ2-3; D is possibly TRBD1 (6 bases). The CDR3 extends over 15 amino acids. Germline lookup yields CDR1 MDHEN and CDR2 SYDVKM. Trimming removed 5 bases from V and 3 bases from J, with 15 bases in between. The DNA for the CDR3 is TGTGCCAGCAGTACACAGGGTCTCATGACAGATACGCAGTATTTT. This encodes CASSTQGLMTDTQYF.

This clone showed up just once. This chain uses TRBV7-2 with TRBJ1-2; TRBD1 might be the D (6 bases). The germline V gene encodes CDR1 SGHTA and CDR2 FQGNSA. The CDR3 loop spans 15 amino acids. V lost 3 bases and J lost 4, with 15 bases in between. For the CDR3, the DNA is TGTGCCAGCAGCTTTCCATCATCACAGGGCTATGGCTACACCTTC. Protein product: CASSFPSSQGYGYTF.

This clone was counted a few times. CDR3 bases: TGTGCCTGGAGTGTAGCGGGGGGGGCTCGAGAGACCCAGTACTTC. This sequence encodes CAWSVAGGARETQYF. This sequence joins TRBV30 and TRBJ2-5; 10 nucleotides match TRBD2. Germline assignment: CDR1 GTSNPN and CDR2 SVGIG (reference sequence). V lost 0 bases and J lost 4; bases outside the gene matches: 5. CDR3 length: 15 residues.

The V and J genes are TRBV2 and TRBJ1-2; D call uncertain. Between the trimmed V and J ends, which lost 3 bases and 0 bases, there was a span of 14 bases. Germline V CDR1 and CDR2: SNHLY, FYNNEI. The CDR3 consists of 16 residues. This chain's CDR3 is CASSEWQEGSNYGYTF. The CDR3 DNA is TGTGCCAGCAGTGAGTGGCAGGAAGGCTCTAACTATGGCTACACCTTC. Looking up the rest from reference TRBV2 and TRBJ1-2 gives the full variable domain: EPEVTQTPSHQVTQMGQEVILRCVPISNHLYFYWYRQILGQKVEFLVSFYNNEISEKSEIFDDQFSVERPDGSNFTLKIRSTKLEDSAMYFCASSEWQEGSNYGYTFGSGTRLTVV.

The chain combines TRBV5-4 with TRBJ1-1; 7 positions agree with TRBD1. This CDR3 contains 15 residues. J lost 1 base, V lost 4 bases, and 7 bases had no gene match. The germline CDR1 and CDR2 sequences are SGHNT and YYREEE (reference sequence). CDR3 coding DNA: TGTGCCAGCAGCCCGGACAGGATGGGGAACACTGAAGCTTTCTTT. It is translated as CASSPDRMGNTEAFF. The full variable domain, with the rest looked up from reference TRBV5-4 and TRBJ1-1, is ETGVTQSPTHLIKTRGQQVTLRCSSQSGHNTVSWYQQALGQGPQFIFQYYREEENGRGNFPPRFSGLQFPNYSSELNVNALELDDSALYLCASSPDRMGNTEAFFGQGTRLTVV.

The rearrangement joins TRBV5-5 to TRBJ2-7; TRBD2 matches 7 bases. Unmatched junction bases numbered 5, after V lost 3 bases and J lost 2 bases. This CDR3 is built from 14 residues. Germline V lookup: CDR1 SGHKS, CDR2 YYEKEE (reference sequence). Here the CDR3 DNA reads TGTGCCAGCAGCTCGGGGGGAGGGCCCTACGAGCAGTACTTC. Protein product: CASSSGGGPYEQYF.

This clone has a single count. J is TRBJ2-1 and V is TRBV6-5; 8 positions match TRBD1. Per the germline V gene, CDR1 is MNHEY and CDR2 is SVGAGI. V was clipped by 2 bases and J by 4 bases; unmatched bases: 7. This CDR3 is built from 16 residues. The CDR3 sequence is CASSYDGTGSYNEQFF. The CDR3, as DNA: TGTGCCAGCAGTTACGACGGGACAGGCTCTTACAATGAGCAGTTCTTC.

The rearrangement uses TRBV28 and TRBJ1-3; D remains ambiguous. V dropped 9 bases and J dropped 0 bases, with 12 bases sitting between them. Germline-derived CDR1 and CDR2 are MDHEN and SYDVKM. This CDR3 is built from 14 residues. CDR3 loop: CASRTDFSGNTIYF. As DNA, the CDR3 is TGTGCCAGTAGGACGGATTTCTCTGGAAACACCATATATTTT.

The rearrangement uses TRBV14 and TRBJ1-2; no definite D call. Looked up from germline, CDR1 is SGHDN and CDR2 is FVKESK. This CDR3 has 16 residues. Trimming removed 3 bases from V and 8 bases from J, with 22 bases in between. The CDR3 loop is CASSHTRPQTSGGYTF. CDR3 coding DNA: TGTGCCAGCAGCCATACCCGTCCCCAAACATCGGGAGGCTACACCTTC.

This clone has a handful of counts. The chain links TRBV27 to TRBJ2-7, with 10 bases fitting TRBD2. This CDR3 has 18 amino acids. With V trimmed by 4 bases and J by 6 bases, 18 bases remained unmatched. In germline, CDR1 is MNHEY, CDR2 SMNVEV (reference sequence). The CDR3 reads CASSSRVSGRATMGEQYF. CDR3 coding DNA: TGTGCCAGCAGTTCCCGAGTCAGCGGGAGGGCTACGATGGGCGAGCAGTACTTC.